This T cell receptor (beta chain) was found in a study of T cells after posttransplantation cyclophosphamide. General study points: After PTCy, TRB diversity resembled that of CNI/methotrexate controls. Blood and skin or GI T cell repertoires showed limited TRB overlap. Donor CD8+ memory clones often dominated recipient blood repertoires at later times.

Busulfan-fludarabine conditioning, marrow transplant, and cyclophosphamide on days +3 and +4 were administered. This clone was seen more than once but under ten times. Its antigen remains unknown. Sequenced by immunoSEQ multiplex PCR; TCRdb stores in-frame clones only, minus some. The data contain fewer than 6,000 clones, approximately 1.8% of them singletons. Sequences were derived from PBMCs, sampled roughly 250 days after a stem cell transplant with posttransplant cyclophosphamide. This clonotype originated in a male patient aged 30 to 40 who received an allogeneic stem cell transplant from a related donor, was CMV-positive, and had no GVHD. Some T cells may possibly be graft donor cells.

In DNA, the CDR3 is TGTGCCAGCAGCGTCGGGGGGGGTCGAATGTTCGGGGAGCTGTTTTTT. Protein: CASSVGGGRMFGELFF. V and J are TRBV9 and TRBJ2-2, with 8 bases matching TRBD2. Germline-derived CDR1 and CDR2 are SGDLS and YYNGEE. Unmatched junction bases numbered 10, after V lost 2 bases and J lost 7 bases. The length of the CDR3 is 16 residues.